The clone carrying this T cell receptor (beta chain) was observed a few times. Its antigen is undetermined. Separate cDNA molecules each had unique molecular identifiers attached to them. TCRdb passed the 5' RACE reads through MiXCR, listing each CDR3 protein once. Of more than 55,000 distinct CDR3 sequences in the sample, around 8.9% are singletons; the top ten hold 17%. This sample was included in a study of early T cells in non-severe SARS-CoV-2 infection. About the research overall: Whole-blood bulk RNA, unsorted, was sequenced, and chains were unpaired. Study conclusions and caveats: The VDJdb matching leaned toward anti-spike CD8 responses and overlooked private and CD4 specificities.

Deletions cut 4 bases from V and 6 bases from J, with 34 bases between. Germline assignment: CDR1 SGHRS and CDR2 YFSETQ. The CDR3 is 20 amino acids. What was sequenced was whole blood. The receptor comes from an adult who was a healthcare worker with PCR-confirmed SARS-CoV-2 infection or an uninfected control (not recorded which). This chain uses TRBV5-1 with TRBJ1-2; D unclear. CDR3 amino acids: CASSLKIYIYNNTDQDGYTF. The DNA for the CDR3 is TGCGCCAGCAGCCTCAAAATCTATATATATAATAACACGGACCAGGATGGCTACACCTTC.